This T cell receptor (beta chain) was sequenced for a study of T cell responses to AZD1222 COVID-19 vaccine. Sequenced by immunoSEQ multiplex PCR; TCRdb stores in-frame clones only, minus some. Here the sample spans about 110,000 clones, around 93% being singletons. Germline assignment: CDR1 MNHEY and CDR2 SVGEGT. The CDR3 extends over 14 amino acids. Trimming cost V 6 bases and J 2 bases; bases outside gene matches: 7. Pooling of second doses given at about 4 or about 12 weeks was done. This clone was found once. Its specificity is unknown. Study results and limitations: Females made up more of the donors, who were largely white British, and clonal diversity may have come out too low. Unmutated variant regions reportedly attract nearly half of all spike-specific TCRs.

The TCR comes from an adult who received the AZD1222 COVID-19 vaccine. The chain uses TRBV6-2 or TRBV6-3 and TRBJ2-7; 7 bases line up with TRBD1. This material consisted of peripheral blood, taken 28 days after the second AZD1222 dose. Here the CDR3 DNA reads TGTGCCAGCAGCCGGGACAGCTTTGCCTACGAGCAGTACTTC. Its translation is CASSRDSFAYEQYF.